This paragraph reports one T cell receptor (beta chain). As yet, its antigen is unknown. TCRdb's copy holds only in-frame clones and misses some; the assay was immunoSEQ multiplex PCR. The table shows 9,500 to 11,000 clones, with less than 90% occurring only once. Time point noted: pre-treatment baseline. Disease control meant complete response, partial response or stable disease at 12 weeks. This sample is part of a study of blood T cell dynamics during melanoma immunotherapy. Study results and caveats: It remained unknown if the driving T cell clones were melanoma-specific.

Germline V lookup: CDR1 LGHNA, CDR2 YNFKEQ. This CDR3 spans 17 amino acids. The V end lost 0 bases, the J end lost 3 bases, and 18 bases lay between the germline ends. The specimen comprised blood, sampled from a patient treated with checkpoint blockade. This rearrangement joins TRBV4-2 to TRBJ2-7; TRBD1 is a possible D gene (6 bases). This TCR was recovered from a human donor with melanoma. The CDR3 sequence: CASSQDTGSTGHYEQYF. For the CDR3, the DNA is TGTGCCAGCAGCCAAGATACCGGGTCGACAGGCCACTACGAGCAGTACTTC.